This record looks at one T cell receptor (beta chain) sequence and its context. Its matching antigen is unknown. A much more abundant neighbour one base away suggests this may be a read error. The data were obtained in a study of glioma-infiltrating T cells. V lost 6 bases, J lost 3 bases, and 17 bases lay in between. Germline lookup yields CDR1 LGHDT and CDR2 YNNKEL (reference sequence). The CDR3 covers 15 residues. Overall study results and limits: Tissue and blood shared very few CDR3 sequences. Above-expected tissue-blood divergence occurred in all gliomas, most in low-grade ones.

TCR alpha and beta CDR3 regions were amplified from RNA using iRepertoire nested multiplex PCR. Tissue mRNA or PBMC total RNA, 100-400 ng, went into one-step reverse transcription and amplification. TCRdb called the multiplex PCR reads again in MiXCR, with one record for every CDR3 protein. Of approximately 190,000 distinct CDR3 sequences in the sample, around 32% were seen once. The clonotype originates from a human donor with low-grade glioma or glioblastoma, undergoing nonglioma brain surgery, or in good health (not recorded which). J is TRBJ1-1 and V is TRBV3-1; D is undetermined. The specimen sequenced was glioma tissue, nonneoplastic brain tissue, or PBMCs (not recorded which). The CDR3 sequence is CASRTGGPGDTEAFF. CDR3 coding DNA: TGTGCCAGCAGAACGGGCGGGCCTGGGGACACTGAAGCTTTCTTT.